This entry describes one TCR beta chain. The entry originates in a study of cytomegalovirus exposure and HLA in healthy donors. The CDR3 consists of 15 residues. The ends were cut back, 5 bases at V and 7 bases at J, with 20 bases in the middle. Germline V lookup: CDR1 MNHNS, CDR2 SASEGT. PCR involved 60 Vbeta and 13 Jbeta primers. Sequencing used immunoSEQ multiplex PCR; TCRdb keeps in-frame clones, though not all of them. The top ten clones hold approximately 5.7% of a sample with approximately 160,000 clones, more than 65% of them seen once. The origin of this receptor is a man aged 25 to 40 in good health and CMV-seropositive. Sequencing used PBMCs. The chain uses TRBV6-1 and TRBJ1-2; D is unclear. The CDR3 nucleotides are TGTGCCAGCAGTAGAGCAGGCGCCGACCTGGGTGGCTACACCTTC. Translated: CASSRAGADLGGYTF.